Presented here are 28 T cell receptor beta chains from one specimen sequenced in a study of glioma-infiltrating T cells after dendritic cell vaccination. Profiling relied on immunoSEQ multiplex PCR, and the TCRdb table lists in-frame clones only, not all of them. The sample records 80,000 to 100,000 clones, 75% to 85% being singletons. Sequencing was performed on blood, taken before dendritic cell vaccination. The receptors here all came from a human donor with glioblastoma.

The chain carries TRBV5-5 and TRBJ2-7, with 7 bases fitting TRBD2. The CDR3 runs to 15 residues. Germline CDR1 is SGHKS and CDR2 is YYEKEE (reference sequence). The V gene end was trimmed by 0 bases and the J gene end by 2 bases; junction bases not matched to a gene: 5. The CDR3: CASSLASGPTYEQYF. The CDR3 DNA is TGTGCCAGCAGCTTGGCTAGCGGCCCGACCTACGAGCAGTACTTC.

The rearrangement uses TRBV9 and TRBJ2-1, with 9 bases aligning to TRBD2. The V segment lost 2 bases and the J segment 9 bases; nucleotides outside the gene matches: 6. The length of the CDR3 is 14 residues. Germline V CDR1 and CDR2: SGDLS, YYNGEE. DNA of the CDR3: TGTGCCAGCAGCGTGGATAGCGGGAGAGGTGAGCAGTTCTTC. This translates into CASSVDSGRGEQFF.

In its sample, this clone was seen a few times. The rearrangement uses TRBV5-1 and TRBJ2-3; tentative D call: TRBD1 (5 bases). Trimming took 0 bases from V and 4 from J, leaving 18 bases between them. From germline, CDR1 is SGHRS and CDR2 YFSETQ. This CDR3 contains 17 residues. The CDR3 DNA sequence: TGCGCCAGCAGCTTGGGGCTGATCAGGGCTGTCGCAGATACGCAGTATTTT. Translation: CASSLGLIRAVADTQYF.

The V call is TRBV2, the J call TRBJ2-5; D remains unclear. Germline loops: CDR1 SNHLY, CDR2 FYNNEI. Deletions cut 4 bases from V and 3 bases from J, with 3 bases between. The CDR3 runs to 11 residues. The CDR3, as DNA: TGTGCCAGCAGTGCGGAAGAGACCCAGTACTTC. It is translated as CASSAEETQYF.

About this clone: At one boundary the junction diverges from the germline segment, which might be a read error. The V call is TRBV2, the J call TRBJ1-4; D unresolved. The CDR3 is 10 residues long. CDR1 is SNHLY and CDR2 is FYNNEI in the germline V gene. The CDR3 here is CASSDLGLIF. CDR3 nucleotide sequence: TGTGCCAGCAGTGATTTGGGCCTTATTTTT.

The chain uses TRBV7-3 and TRBJ2-1; 8 bases match TRBD2. This CDR3 is built from 15 residues. The V and J ends lost 5 bases and 6 bases, in that order; junction bases with no gene match: 9. Germline lookup yields CDR1 SGHTA and CDR2 FQGTGA. CDR3 coding DNA: TGTGCCAGCAGCCGGGGGGGGACTAGTGGCAATGAGCAGTTCTTC. This codes for CASSRGGTSGNEQFF. Full variable domain (rest looked up from reference TRBV7-3 and TRBJ2-1): GAGVSQTPSNKVTEKGKYVELRCDPISGHTALYWYRQSLGQGPEFLIYFQGTGAADDSGLPNDRFFAVRPEGSVSTLKIQRTERGDSAVYLCASSRGGTSGNEQFFGPGTRLTVL.

The J gene is TRBJ1-1, the V gene TRBV6-1; no clear D gene. Trimming took 6 bases from V and 6 from J, leaving 8 bases between them. Looked up from germline, CDR1 is MNHNS and CDR2 is SASEGT. CDR3 size: 11 residues. The CDR3 loop reads CASRFGPEAFF. In DNA form, the CDR3 reads TGTGCCAGCAGGTTTGGGCCTGAAGCTTTCTTT.

This clone was counted only a few times. V is TRBV30 and J is TRBJ1-1, with 7 bases matching TRBD1. J gave up 5 bases and V 5 bases, and 8 bases lay outside the gene matches. The CDR3 runs 13 residues. CDR1 is GTSNPN, CDR2 SVGIG, per germline (reference sequence). Here the CDR3 DNA reads TGTGCCTGGGGTACACTGACAGGGACTGAAGCTTTCTTT. It is translated as CAWGTLTGTEAFF.

This chain joins TRBV11-1 and TRBJ2-2; 11 bases agree with TRBD2. The CDR3 totals 17 residues. Germline assignment: CDR1 SGHAT and CDR2 FQDESV (reference sequence). The junction had 8 bases not matched to a gene; V was cut back by 4 bases and J by 4 bases. Here the CDR3 reads CASSWSGLAVPTGELFF. The CDR3 coding sequence is TGTGCCAGCAGCTGGTCGGGACTAGCGGTCCCCACCGGGGAGCTGTTTTTT.

This clone was detected a few times. The V call is TRBV5-1, the J call TRBJ2-7; 7 bases map to TRBD2. The CDR3 runs to 16 residues. The germline V gene encodes CDR1 SGHRS and CDR2 YFSETQ. V dropped 1 base and J dropped 3; count of bases not matched to a gene: 10. CDR3 in DNA: TGCGCCAGCAGCTTGCCGGGAGCGGGGACGTTCTACGAGCAGTACTTC. Translating it yields CASSLPGAGTFYEQYF. The variable domain in full, with the rest retrieved from reference TRBV5-1 and TRBJ2-7, is KAGVTQTPRYLIKTRGQQVTLSCSPISGHRSVSWYQQTPGQGLQFLFEYFSETQRNKGNFPGRFSGRQFSNSRSEMNVSTLELGDSALYLCASSLPGAGTFYEQYFGPGTRLTVT.

On this clone itself: A read error may account for a junction end that differs from germline. The rearrangement links TRBV11-2 to TRBJ1-2; D unclear. Germline V CDR1 and CDR2: SGHAT, FQNNGV. The CDR3 consists of 15 residues. The CDR3 DNA sequence: TGTGCCAGCAGCCCTGCGCTAGTTACCGGGGTCCAAGCGCTCTTC. Its protein is CASSPALVTGVQALF.

This clone has a count of ten or more. CDR3 sequence (DNA): TGTGCCAGCAGCGTCCGGGATCCGCCGACCTATAATTCACCCCTCCACTTT. Translation gives CASSVRDPPTYNSPLHF. The chain is built from TRBV9 and TRBJ1-6; D remains unclear. Germline loops: CDR1 SGDLS, CDR2 YYNGEE. The V and J ends lost 2 bases and 2 bases respectively, with 14 bases between them. The CDR3 has 17 amino acids.

The V gene is TRBV19, the J gene TRBJ1-4, with D possibly matching TRBD1 (6 bases). Germline CDR1 reads LNHDA; CDR2 reads SQIVND (reference sequence). CDR3 length equals 15 residues. The V and J ends lost 5 bases and 0 bases respectively, with 10 bases between them. The CDR3 coding sequence is TGTGCCAGTAGTGGATGGACAGCAACTAATGAAAAACTGTTTTTT. Amino acids: CASSGWTATNEKLFF. The full variable domain, rest sourced from reference TRBV19 and TRBJ1-4, is DGGITQSPKYLFRKEGQNVTLSCEQNLNHDAMYWYRQDPGQGLRLIYYSQIVNDFQKGDIAEGYSVSREKKESFPLTVTSAQKNPTAFYLCASSGWTATNEKLFFGSGTQLSVL.

The V gene is TRBV6-1, the J gene TRBJ1-4; 7 bases align to TRBD1. This CDR3 is built from 12 residues. The trim removed 5 bases at V and 8 bases at J, leaving 2 bases unmatched. Germline CDR1 reads MNHNS; CDR2 reads SASEGT. CDR3 nucleotides: TGTGCCAGCAGTTCGACAGGGGAAAAACTGTTTTTT. Residues: CASSSTGEKLFF.

This chain links TRBV7-8 with TRBJ1-5, with 7 bases fitting TRBD1. This CDR3 is 14 amino acids long. The V and J ends lost 3 bases and 3 bases, in that order; junction bases with no gene match: 2. The V gene's germline CDR1 is SGHVS and CDR2 FQNEAQ. The CDR3 DNA follows: TGTGCCAGCAGCTTGGACAGGTCCAATCAGCCCCAGCATTTT. It yields the protein CASSLDRSNQPQHF.

This clone was recorded only once. The chain links TRBV9 to TRBJ2-1; 8 bases match TRBD2. Germline CDR1 and CDR2: SGDLS and YYNGEE. Unmatched junction bases numbered 3, after V lost 0 bases and J lost 1 base. CDR3 length: 16 amino acids. CDR3 bases: TGTGCCAGCAGCGTAGGAACTAGCGGATCCTACAATGAGCAGTTCTTC. Its protein is CASSVGTSGSYNEQFF.

This clone has more than one count but fewer than ten. The rearrangement joins TRBV2 to TRBJ1-5, with a weak D call TRBD1 (5 bases). With 4 bases removed from V and 7 bases from J, the gap between germline ends came to 14 bases. Per germline, CDR1 SNHLY and CDR2 FYNNEI. The CDR3 is 14 residues long. CDR3 residues: CASSGGLWVQPQHF. The CDR3 nucleotides read TGTGCCAGCAGTGGGGGACTGTGGGTACAGCCCCAGCATTTT.

The chain combines TRBV11-1 with TRBJ2-1, with 8 bases that match TRBD2. This CDR3 region has 13 residues. With V trimmed by 5 bases and J by 9 bases, 6 bases remained unmatched. The germline V gene encodes CDR1 SGHAT and CDR2 FQDESV (reference sequence). CDR3 residues: CASSVGLEPEQFF. The DNA of the CDR3 is TGTGCCAGCAGCGTGGGACTAGAGCCTGAGCAGTTCTTC.

DNA for the CDR3: TGTGCCAGCAGTCTCCTACAGGGGAACACTGAAGCTTTCTTT. The encoded protein is CASSLLQGNTEAFF. The chain carries TRBV27 and TRBJ1-1, with TRBD1 as a possible D gene (6 bases). Germline lookup yields CDR1 MNHEY and CDR2 SMNVEV (reference sequence). The CDR3 consists of 14 residues. With 5 bases removed from V and 1 base from J, the gap between germline ends came to 11 bases.

Only one count was recorded for this clone. This chain connects TRBV6-1 to TRBJ1-1; TRBD1 aligns across 9 bases. CDR1 MNHNS and CDR2 SASEGT come from the germline V gene. The junction had 6 bases not matched to a gene; V was cut back by 6 bases and J by 7 bases. The CDR3 runs 13 residues. In DNA, the CDR3 is TGTGCCAGCAGCAGACAGGGGGGACTTGAAGCTTTCTTT. Translating gives CASSRQGGLEAFF.

The chain has TRBV29-1 and TRBJ1-2; 9 nucleotides match TRBD1. The ends lost 4 bases at V and 8 bases at J; junction bases unmatched: 5. The CDR3 is made up of 12 amino acids. From germline, CDR1 is SQVTM and CDR2 ANQGSEA. CDR3 nucleotides: TGCAGCGTTGGACAGGGGGTCCGCGGCTACACCTTC. This encodes CSVGQGVRGYTF. Filled out from reference TRBV29-1 and TRBJ1-2, the complete variable domain reads SAVISQKPSRDICQRGTSLTIQCQVDSQVTMMFWYRQQPGQSLTLIATANQGSEATYESGFVIDKFPISRPNLTFSTLTVSNMSPEDSSIYLCSVGQGVRGYTFGSGTRLTVV.

This clone was observed once. V and J are TRBV12-2 and TRBJ2-6; no DNA check was done on the table's D call, TRBD1. TRBV12-2 is recorded as a pseudogene. The length of the CDR3 is 16 residues. The DNA for the CDR3 is TGTGCAAGTCGCTTAGGGGACAGGCACGGGGCCAACGTCCTGACTTTC. The encoded protein is CASRLGDRHGANVLTF.

This chain uses TRBV18 with TRBJ1-4; the match to TRBD1 covers 7 bases. Germline V gives CDR1 KGHSH, CDR2 LQKENI. Trimming removed 4 bases from V and 5 bases from J; junction bases left unmatched: 4. This CDR3 contains 14 residues. CDR3 DNA: TGTGCCAGCTCACTCGGGACAGTAAATGAAAAACTGTTTTTT. Encoded protein: CASSLGTVNEKLFF.

The rearrangement uses TRBV2 and TRBJ1-5; 8 positions agree with TRBD1. Per the germline V gene, CDR1 is SNHLY and CDR2 is FYNNEI. The length of the CDR3 is 14 residues. After removal of 2 bases from V and 6 bases from J, the junction contained 3 bases not matched to a gene. CDR3 region: CASSEPRGLQPQHF. The CDR3 DNA follows: TGTGCCAGCAGTGAACCCAGGGGGCTTCAGCCCCAGCATTTT.

The rearrangement uses TRBV7-6 and TRBJ2-3, with 12 nucleotides matching TRBD2. This CDR3 region has 16 residues. With 0 bases clipped from V and 6 bases from J, the junction kept 4 bases outside the gene matches. Germline CDR1 SGHVS, CDR2 FNYEAQ. The CDR3 DNA follows: TGTGCCAGCAGCTTAGCGACTAGCGGGAGTACGGATACGCAGTATTTT. It encodes CASSLATSGSTDTQYF.

The CDR3 sequence is CASSTNVAGGRHEQYF. CDR3 nucleotides: TGTGCCAGCAGCACCAACGTAGCGGGAGGGCGCCACGAGCAGTACTTC. The genes are TRBV11-2 and TRBJ2-7; TRBD2 matches at 11 bases. CDR1 is SGHAT, CDR2 FQNNGV, per germline. V shed 5 bases and J 5 bases; nucleotides not matched to a gene: 11. There are 16 residues in the CDR3.

The chain is built from TRBV12-5 and TRBJ2-2, with 10 bases matching TRBD1. The CDR3 extends over 16 amino acids. Germline V gene data show CDR1 as LGHNT and CDR2 as FRNRAP. The V gene end was trimmed by 3 bases and the J gene end by 1 base; junction bases not matched to a gene: 2. The CDR3 sequence: CASGFWDRGNTGELFF. CDR3 sequence (DNA): TGTGCTAGTGGTTTCTGGGACAGGGGGAACACCGGGGAGCTGTTTTTT.

The rearrangement links TRBV10-3 to TRBJ2-7; D may be TRBD2 (8 bases). Germline CDR1 is ENHRY and CDR2 is SYGVKD. There are 15 residues in the CDR3. V was trimmed by 6 bases and J by 4 bases, leaving 19 bases between them. CDR3 coding DNA: TGTGCCATCAGCAAGGGGGCGGGAGGCCCTTACGAGCAGTACTTC. This translates into CAISKGAGGPYEQYF.